A single T cell receptor beta chain is shown here with its context. Its matching antigen is unknown. The ViraFEST assay expanded antigen-specific CD4+ T cells with viral peptide pools before sequencing. Having been cultured for less than 13 days, the cells underwent CD4+ T cell isolation. All participants had two doses of either the BNT162b2 or mRNA-1273 vaccine. V gave up 2 bases and J gave up 5 bases; unmatched junction bases: 8. From germline, CDR1 is MNHEY and CDR2 SVGAGI. The CDR3 extends over 16 amino acids. These data are taken from a study of vaccination effects on CD4 cells after COVID-19. Profiling relied on immunoSEQ multiplex PCR, and the TCRdb table lists in-frame clones only, not all of them. Among 80,000 to 95,000 clones listed, roughly 80% were seen once.

The receptor was isolated from a human donor who received a COVID-19 vaccine. This chain links TRBV6-5 with TRBJ2-5; 10 nucleotides align to TRBD2. The sample in question was CD4+ T cells from PBMCs cultured with HCoV-OC43 spike peptides, obtained after COVID-19 vaccination. Subset specified: HCoV-OC43 spike overlapping peptide pool stimulation. The CDR3 bases are TGTGCCAGCAGTTACGGTGCCAGCGGGGGGGCGGAGACCCAGTACTTC. It specifies CASSYGASGGAETQYF.